What follows is one T cell receptor (beta chain) and its context. The record originates from a study of blood T cell repertoires in COVID-19. Overall study context: COVID-19 samples, acute and convalescent, were from the United States, Italy and Spain. From T cells, B-cell-depleted T cells, or PBMCs came the material, which was cDNA or gDNA.

Under the authors' procedure: Scientists estimated how many nucleated cells there were by amplifying reference gene primers. Profiling relied on immunoSEQ multiplex PCR, and the TCRdb table lists in-frame clones only, not all of them. V and J calls and clone size come straight from that table; D and trimming were deduced from the DNA. The sample records about 73,000 clones, about 79% being singletons. The J segment lost 3 bases and the V segment lost 3 bases, leaving 3 bases of the junction unmatched. CDR1 is KGHSH, CDR2 LQKENI, per germline. The CDR3 is made up of 15 amino acids. The clonotype was recovered from a woman aged 60-70 years with acute or convalescent COVID-19. Sample: peripheral blood. The chain has TRBV18 and TRBJ1-5; TRBD1 agrees at 9 bases. CDR3 sequence: CASSPGTGINQPQHF. The CDR3 bases are TGTGCCAGCTCACCTGGGACAGGGATCAATCAGCCCCAGCATTTT.